The TCR beta chain under discussion was sequenced for a study of control samples from healthy donors and cancer patients. The table came from immunoSEQ multiplex PCR; TCRdb's copy has only in-frame clones and leaves some out. The table lists 100,000 to 120,000 clones, 88% of them singletons. Sequenced input: PBMCs. This clonotype was obtained from a woman aged 60-75 years with lung cancer.

The DNA for the CDR3 is TGTGCCAGCAGTGAGCGTTTCTTTGGGGGGGCGACCTACAATGAGCAGTTCTTC. Protein product: CASSERFFGGATYNEQFF. V is TRBV25-1 and J is TRBJ2-1; weak D call: TRBD2 (7 bases). V shed 3 bases and J shed 2 bases, with 20 bases lying between them. The CDR3 totals 18 residues. Germline-derived CDR1 and CDR2 are MGHDK and SYGVNS.